This T cell receptor beta chain is drawn from a study of T cells in Graves' hyperthyroidism and ophthalmopathy. The study, taken as a whole, reports: Most thyroid-expanded clonotypes above 0.001 were also found in blood.

Amplification of TCR beta CDR3 regions used RNA as the template. The TCR CDR3 first-round RT-PCR relied on the HTBI primer set. TCRdb used MiXCR to reprocess the multiplex PCR reads, holding one entry per CDR3 protein. This table has 600,000 or so distinct CDR3 sequences, around 15% appearing once. V was clipped by 2 bases and J by 5 bases, with 13 bases between them. The CDR3 runs to 15 residues. Germline V gene sequence: CDR1 KGHSH, CDR2 LQKENI. The hyperthyroidism was newly diagnosed and had lasted under 2 months; the patients were aged 18 to 65. This clonotype has at least ten counts. Its antigen is unknown.

This chain links TRBV18 with TRBJ2-1; possibly TRBD1 for D (5 bases). The clonotype originates from a woman aged 30 to 39 with Graves' hyperthyroidism. The sequencing input was blood. CDR3 DNA sequence: TGTGCCAGCTCACCAATCCAGGGTGAAGACAATGAGCAGTTCTTC. Residues: CASSPIQGEDNEQFF.